This TCR beta chain was sequenced during a study of blood T cell repertoires in COVID-19. The overall study: Samples representing acute and convalescent COVID-19 were sourced from the United States, Italy and Spain. T cells, B-cell-depleted T cells, or PBMCs provided the cDNA or gDNA that served as material.

The CDR3 is 14 residues long. Trimming cost V 5 bases and J 4 bases, with 14 bases left between them. Looked up from germline, CDR1 is SNHLY and CDR2 is FYNNEI. The authors' processing: Reference gene primer amplification in the assay estimated nucleated cell counts. Libraries were prepared by immunoSEQ multiplex PCR; TCRdb keeps only in-frame clonotypes and omits some of them. D and trimming were read from the DNA, whereas the V and J calls and clone size are those reported in that table. The top ten clones hold 5.5% to 8% of a sample with 200,000 to 250,000 clones, about 87% of them seen once. The sample comprised peripheral blood. This chain uses TRBV2 with TRBJ2-5; D possibly corresponds to TRBD2 (6 bases). This TCR derives from a man aged 55 to 70 who had recovered from COVID-19. In DNA, the CDR3 is TGTGCCAGCAGTAGACCGGGACTTGGAGAGACCCAGTACTTC. This gives the protein CASSRPGLGETQYF.